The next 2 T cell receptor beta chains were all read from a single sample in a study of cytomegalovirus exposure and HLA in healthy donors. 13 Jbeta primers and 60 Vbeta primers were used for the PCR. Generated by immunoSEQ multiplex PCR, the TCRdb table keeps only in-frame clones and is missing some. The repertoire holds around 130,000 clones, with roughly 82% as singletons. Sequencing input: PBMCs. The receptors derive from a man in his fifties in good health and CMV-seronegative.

CDR3 loop: CATQRVRAATNEKLFF. The CDR3 region has the DNA TGTGCCACCCAGAGGGTGAGAGCTGCAACTAATGAAAAACTGTTTTTT. V is TRBV9 and J is TRBJ1-4; no definite D call. CDR3 length: 16 residues. The germline V and J ends were trimmed by 9 bases and 0 bases, with 18 bases remaining between them. The germline CDR1 and CDR2 sequences are SGDLS and YYNGEE.

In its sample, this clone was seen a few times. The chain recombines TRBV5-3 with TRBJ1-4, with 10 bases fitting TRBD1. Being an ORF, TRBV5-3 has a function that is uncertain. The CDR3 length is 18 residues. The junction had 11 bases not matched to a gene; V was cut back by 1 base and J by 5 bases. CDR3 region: CARSLKRQGAKLNEKLFF. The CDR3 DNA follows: TGTGCCAGAAGCTTGAAACGACAGGGGGCGAAGCTGAATGAAAAACTGTTTTTT.